This TCR beta chain originates from a study of cytomegalovirus exposure and HLA in healthy donors. Study conclusions and caveats: It was shown in a later analysis that HLA-associated TCR beta chains were more clonally expanded than other, equally common chains. Cytomegalovirus-associated status was assigned to roughly 160 TCR beta chains. In vitro assays verified that a few CMV-associated chains recognized CMV antigens specifically. One variant, a missense change in DCLRE1C, was linked in a later analysis to TCR beta V- and J-gene trimming.

Germline CDR1 and CDR2: KGHSH and LQKENI. Trimming cost V 3 bases and J 8 bases, with 13 bases left between them. This CDR3 contains 13 residues. As concerns this clone: What it binds is not known.

Vbeta (60) and Jbeta (13) primers were used in the PCR. Sequencing used immunoSEQ multiplex PCR; TCRdb keeps in-frame clones, though not all of them. The sample holds 130,000 or so clones, approximately 10% seen once. The clonotype was recovered from a woman in her thirties or forties in good health and CMV-seropositive. The sequenced sample consisted of PBMCs. This chain links TRBV18 with TRBJ1-2; D might be TRBD1 (5 bases). The CDR3 reads CASSPISDTGYTF. The CDR3 DNA is TGTGCCAGCTCACCTATCTCGGACACAGGCTACACCTTC. The full variable domain, in which reference TRBV18 and TRBJ1-2 provide the parts outside the CDR3, is NAGVMQNPRHLVRRRGQEARLRCSPMKGHSHVYWYRQLPEEGLKFMVYLQKENIIDESGMPKERFSAEFPKEGPSILRIQQVVRGDSAAYFCASSPISDTGYTFGSGTRLTVV.